Listed below are T cell receptor beta chains from one sample, sequenced in a study of PD-L1 blockade in urothelial cancer. Clones were read by immunoSEQ multiplex PCR, and TCRdb kept only the in-frame ones, dropping some. This table holds some 38,000 clones, about 82% found once. This sample comprised PBMCs, obtained around atezolizumab (anti-PD-L1) treatment. The receptors originated from a man older than 75 with urothelial cancer. Each CDR3 is given with its conserved first and last residue. A D gene is named only where the DNA matches it firmly. Expanded clones get a size class; other rows say once, few or many, or leave the size out.

J | V | size | D | CDR3 | DNA
TRBJ2-1 | TRBV7-9 | . | TRBD1 | CASSPGQGNNEQFF | TGTGCCAGCAGCCCCGGACAGGGGAACAATGAGCAGTTCTTC
TRBJ1-2 | TRBV10-3 | . | TRBD1 | CAISEDRGPGGYTF | TGTGCCATCAGTGAGGACAGGGGGCCAGGGGGCTACACCTTC
TRBJ2-7 | TRBV7-2 | once | TRBD2 | CASSLYGSSGSYEQYF | TGTGCCAGCAGCTTATATGGATCTAGCGGTTCCTACGAGCAGTACTTC
TRBJ2-5 | TRBV7-9 | . | TRBD2 | CASSSSLAGIQETQYF | TGTGCCAGCAGCAGTAGTCTAGCGGGCATACAAGAGACCCAGTACTTC
TRBJ2-4 | TRBV5-1 | . | . | CASSLGPVSRSNIQYF | TGCGCCAGCAGCTTGGGTCCAGTATCCCGCTCAAACATTCAGTACTTC
TRBJ2-1 | TRBV5-4 | . | TRBD1 | CASSFDRGSYNEQFF | TGTGCCAGCAGCTTCGACAGGGGTTCCTACAATGAGCAGTTCTTC
TRBJ1-5 | TRBV5-8 | . | TRBD1 | CASSLGYPGQRSRQPQHF | TGTGCCAGCAGCTTGGGATACCCGGGACAGAGGTCTCGTCAGCCCCAGCATTTT
TRBJ2-3 | TRBV5-1 | . | TRBD2 | CASSLGLAASTDTQYF | TGCGCCAGCAGCTTGGGACTAGCGGCATCCACAGATACGCAGTATTTT
TRBJ1-3 | TRBV6-5 | . | . | CASSRGGNTIYF | TGTGCCAGCAGTAGGGGAGGAAACACCATATATTTT
TRBJ1-6 | TRBV6-1 | . | . | CASSGGSYNSPLHF | TGTGCCAGCAGCGGGGGCTCCTATAATTCACCCCTCCACTTT
TRBJ1-5 | TRBV7-2 | . | . | CASSLVGNQPQHF | TGTGCCAGCAGCTTAGTAGGCAATCAGCCCCAGCATTTT
TRBJ2-1 | TRBV30 | . | TRBD2 | CAWGAKGLAGYNEQFF | TGTGCCTGGGGGGCTAAGGGCCTAGCGGGATACAATGAGCAGTTCTTC
TRBJ2-3 | TRBV7-9 | . | TRBD2 | CASSPLAGSNLGTDTQYF | TGTGCCAGCAGCCCACTAGCGGGATCTAATCTCGGCACAGATACGCAGTATTTT
TRBJ2-7 | TRBV5-1 | . | . | CASSLGVGGGTYEQYF | TGCGCCAGCAGCTTGGGCGTGGGTGGGGGGACCTACGAGCAGTACTTC
TRBJ1-2 | TRBV30 | . | . | CAWSAGFGYTF | TGTGCCTGGAGTGCAGGGTTTGGCTACACCTTC
TRBJ2-3 | TRBV2 | once | . | CASSVLRGTDTQYF | TGTGCCAGCAGTGTATTGAGAGGCACAGATACGCAGTATTTT
TRBJ1-2 | TRBV5-6 | . | TRBD1 | CASSLGQFGYTF | TGTGCCAGCAGCCTGGGACAGTTTGGCTACACCTTC
TRBJ1-5 | TRBV28 | . | TRBD1 | CASSKPGQNSNQPQHF | TGTGCCAGCAGTAAACCGGGACAGAATAGCAATCAGCCCCAGCATTTT
TRBJ1-5 | TRBV27 | . | TRBD1 | CASSLEAGGASNQPQHF | TGTGCCAGCAGTTTAGAGGCAGGGGGCGCCAGCAATCAGCCCCAGCATTTT
TRBJ2-1 | TRBV2 | . | TRBD2 | CASTPGTNRFNEQFF | TGTGCCAGCACTCCGGGGACTAATCGATTCAATGAGCAGTTCTTC
TRBJ1-1 | TRBV19 | . | TRBD1 | CASSIPDRGRTEAFF | TGTGCCAGTAGTATCCCGGACAGGGGGAGGACTGAAGCTTTCTTT
TRBJ2-3 | TRBV28 | . | . | CASSSGQTDTQYF | TGTGCCAGCAGTAGCGGACAGACAGATACGCAGTATTTT
TRBJ1-2 | TRBV6-4 | . | TRBD1 | CASSEGQQSYGYTF | TGTGCCAGCAGTGAGGGACAGCAAAGTTATGGCTACACCTTC
TRBJ2-6 | TRBV18 | . | . | CASSPWSQGSGANVLTF | TGTGCCAGCTCACCATGGAGTCAGGGCTCTGGGGCCAACGTCCTGACTTTC
TRBJ1-4 | TRBV18 | . | . | CASSPPAGNLGKLFF | TGTGCCAGCTCACCACCCGCAGGGAATCTAGGAAAACTGTTTTTT
TRBJ1-2 | TRBV18 | . | TRBD1 | CASSPNLPGQGANYGYTF | TGTGCCAGCTCACCCAACCTACCGGGACAGGGCGCTAACTATGGCTACACCTTC
TRBJ2-2 | TRBV4-1 | once | . | CASSHSGGQGGGIGELFF | TGCGCCAGCAGCCATTCAGGGGGGCAGGGAGGAGGCATCGGGGAGCTGTTTTTT
TRBJ2-3 | TRBV7-2 | . | TRBD2 | CASSLRVAGVGDTQYF | TGTGCCAGCAGCCTCCGAGTAGCGGGAGTTGGAGATACGCAGTATTTT
TRBJ2-1 | TRBV7-9 | . | TRBD2 | CASSPAPAGAWFEQFF | TGTGCCAGCAGCCCCGCCCCTGCGGGAGCTTGGTTTGAGCAGTTCTTC
TRBJ1-1 | TRBV10-2 | once | TRBD1 | CASRDRVNTEAFF | TGCGCCAGCCGGGACAGAGTGAACACTGAAGCTTTCTTT
TRBJ2-1 | TRBV19 | . | . | CASSVAPWGDEQFF | TGTGCCAGTAGTGTAGCGCCCTGGGGGGATGAGCAGTTCTTC
TRBJ1-1 | TRBV30 | . | TRBD1 | CAWSQTGREAFF | TGTGCCTGGAGTCAGACAGGGAGAGAAGCTTTCTTT